A single T cell receptor (beta chain) is shown here with its context. There is no known antigen for this receptor. Base qualities were left out, and no much larger clone turns up one base away. This sample was taken from a study of graft-versus-host responses after intestinal transplantation (TCRdb year 2021). Background for the entire study: The transplants that recipients got were multivisceral, liver-intestinal, or isolated intestinal. Rather than being sequenced by the commercial service, samples from a few later patients were sequenced in-house on an Illumina MiSeq and processed with MiXCR. Anti-thymocyte globulin induction was given to all recipients, followed by maintenance tacrolimus and steroids for two to three years. The cohort enrolled 24 intestinal transplant recipients, one of whom was a retransplant, and 3 patients without pretransplant specimens were excluded. A peak of at least 4% donor T cells among recipient peripheral blood mononuclear cells was the definition used for donor T cell macrochimerism. Bulk TCR-beta CDR3 sequencing was used to track graft-versus-host and host-versus-graft alloreactive T cell clones in the graft, circulation and bone marrow after intestinal transplantation. To identify alloreactive clones, pre-transplant mixed lymphocyte reaction products were sequenced and compared with unstimulated pre-transplant donor and recipient T cells.

Dithiothreitol, EDTA incubations and collagenase D digestion were used to isolate intraepithelial and lamina propria lymphocytes from graft specimens. Bulk TCR-beta sequencing was performed on serial intestinal graft biopsy specimens collected as late as 600 days after transplant. Libraries were prepared through the immunoSEQ multiplex PCR assay. High-throughput TCR-beta CDR3 sequencing of genomic DNA from most patients was performed by Adaptive Biotechnologies. The authors' analysis ran thus. TCR sequencing data for roughly 20 patients were retrieved from Adaptive's ImmunoSEQ software; three other patients were processed with MiXCR and VDJtools. Because the origin of CDR3 nucleotide sequences shared between donor and recipient could not be assigned, those sequences were removed. To count as alloreactive, a clone needed at least 2-fold expansion over unstimulated cells and a minimum CFSE-low frequency of 0.002% (template counts) or 0.001% (read counts). Clones detected in sequenced pre-transplant spleen, lymph node, or MLR CFSE-low populations of the donor or recipient were defined as mappable. Cumulative frequency of alloreactive clones was calculated as a percentage of all sequences weighted by copy number. Held by TCRdb, this immuneACCESS table contains in-frame sequences only and omits some clones. Under half of the omission traces to an unresolved V gene where checked; the cause of the rest is unknown. That table is the source of V, J and clone size, and D and trimming were worked out from the DNA. The sample table lists around 23,000 clones, around 77% of them with a count of one. Under 4% of the sample is held by the ten biggest clonotypes.

What the authors observed across the whole study: GvH clones turned up in recipient bone marrow, with some appearing earlier in ileal mucosa or blood, a pattern consistent with an intestinal mucosal origin. Conclusions were limited by the relatively low number and heterogeneity of intestinal transplant patients. Early after transplant, peak levels of circulating GvH clones were found to be associated with declines in HvG clones. In the allografts of patients with donor T cell macrochimerism, GvH to HvG T cell clonal ratios were high.

The sequences come from ileum tissue, collected 12 days after intestinal transplant. This TCR was sampled from a human patient who received an intestinal transplant, so some T cells may come from the graft donor.

The nucleotide sequence is TGTGCCAGCTCACCCAAGACAGGGGGAACCGGGGAGCTGTTTTTT. Its protein product is CASSPKTGGTGELFF. Recombination connected TRBV18 to TRBJ2-2; TRBD1 aligns with 9 central bases. The cysteine opens and the phenylalanine closes a CDR3 of 15 amino acids. Here the CDR3 DNA is all that survives: 45 bases in frame from base 1. V is cut back by 3 bases and J by 5 bases, with 4 bases in the junction unmatched. CDR1 and CDR2, looked up from the germline V gene, are KGHSH and LQKENI.